This T cell receptor (beta chain) emerged from a study of T cells in tuberculosis. Notes on the study in general: GMM-specific TCRs were nearer to active tuberculosis alpha repertoires, suggesting expansion.

Per the germline V gene, CDR1 is ENHRY and CDR2 is SYGVKD. CDR3 length: 12 residues. The trim removed 2 bases at V and 9 bases at J, leaving 1 base unmatched. About this clone itself: Its specificity is not known.

Sequencing used immunoSEQ multiplex PCR; TCRdb keeps in-frame clones, though not all of them. The sample consists of 20,000 to 25,000 clones, 80% to 90% of them appearing once. The V and J genes are TRBV10-3 and TRBJ2-1, with 7 bases matching TRBD1. Sequences were obtained from PBMCs. The receptor was derived from a donor between 5 and 29 years old with latent tuberculosis or without tuberculosis infection. The CDR3 DNA reads as TGTGCCATCAGTGAGGCAGGGGGTGAGCAGTTCTTC. Encoded protein: CAISEAGGEQFF.